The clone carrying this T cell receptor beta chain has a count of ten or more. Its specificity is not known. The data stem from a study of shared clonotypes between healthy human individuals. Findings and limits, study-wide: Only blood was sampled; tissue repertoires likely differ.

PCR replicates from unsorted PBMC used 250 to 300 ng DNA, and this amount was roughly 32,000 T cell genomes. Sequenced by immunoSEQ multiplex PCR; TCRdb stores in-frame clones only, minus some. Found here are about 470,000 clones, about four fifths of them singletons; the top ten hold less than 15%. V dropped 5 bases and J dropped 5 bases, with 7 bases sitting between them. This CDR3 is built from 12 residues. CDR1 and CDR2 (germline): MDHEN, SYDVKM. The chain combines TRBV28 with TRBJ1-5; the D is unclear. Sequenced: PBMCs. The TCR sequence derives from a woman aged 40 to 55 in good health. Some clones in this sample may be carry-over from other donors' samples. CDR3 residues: CASSDTHQPQHF. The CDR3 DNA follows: TGTGCCAGCAGTGATACTCATCAGCCCCAGCATTTT.